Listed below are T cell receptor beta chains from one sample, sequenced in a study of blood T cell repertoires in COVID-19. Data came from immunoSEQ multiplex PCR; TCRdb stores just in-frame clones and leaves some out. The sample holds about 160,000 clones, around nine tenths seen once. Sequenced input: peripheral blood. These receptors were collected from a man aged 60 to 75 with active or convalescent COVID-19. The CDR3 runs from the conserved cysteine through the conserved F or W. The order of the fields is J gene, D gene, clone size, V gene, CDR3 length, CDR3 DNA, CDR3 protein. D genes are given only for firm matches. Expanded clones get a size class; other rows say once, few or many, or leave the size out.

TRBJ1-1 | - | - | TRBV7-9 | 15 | TGTGCCAGCAGCTCCCGGACAGCCTGGAACACTGAAGCTTTCTTT | CASSSRTAWNTEAFF
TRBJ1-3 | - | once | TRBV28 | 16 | TGTGCCAGCAGTCGTCCCGGGCGGGGAGAGGGAAACACCATATATTTT | CASSRPGRGEGNTIYF
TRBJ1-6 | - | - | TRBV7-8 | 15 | TGTGCCAGCGGTCATCTTAACCGGGTGGATTCACCCCTCCACTTT | CASGHLNRVDSPLHF
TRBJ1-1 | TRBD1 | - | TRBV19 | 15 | TGTGCCAGTAGTAAAGGACAGGGAGGGTTCACTGAAGCTTTCTTT | CASSKGQGGFTEAFF
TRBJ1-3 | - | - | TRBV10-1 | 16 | TGCGCCAGCAGTGAGTACAGGCTATCCTCTGGAAACACCATATATTTT | CASSEYRLSSGNTIYF
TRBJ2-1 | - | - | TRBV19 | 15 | TGTGCCAGTAGGACTAGAGGGGAGTCCTACAATGAGCAGTTCTTC | CASRTRGESYNEQFF
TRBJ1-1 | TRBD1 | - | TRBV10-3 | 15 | TGTGCCATCAGTGAGTCGGACAGGGGAAACACTGAAGCTTTCTTT | CAISESDRGNTEAFF
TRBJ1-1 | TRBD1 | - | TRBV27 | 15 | TGTGCCAGCAGTTTATCGGACAGGGTCGACACTGAAGCTTTCTTT | CASSLSDRVDTEAFF
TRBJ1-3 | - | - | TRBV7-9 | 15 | TGTGCCAGCAGCTTTGCGGGTCGGAATGGAAACACCATATATTTT | CASSFAGRNGNTIYF
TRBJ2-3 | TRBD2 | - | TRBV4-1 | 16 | TGCGCCAGCAGCCAAGATACAGCGGGGACCACAGATACGCAGTATTTT | CASSQDTAGTTDTQYF
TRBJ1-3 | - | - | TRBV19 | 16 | TGTGCCAGTACTCGAGATTGGTCCACGAGGGGAAACACCATATATTTT | CASTRDWSTRGNTIYF
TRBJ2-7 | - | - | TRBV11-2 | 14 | TGTGCCAGCAGCTTAGGGCCAGGAACCTACGAGCAGTACTTC | CASSLGPGTYEQYF
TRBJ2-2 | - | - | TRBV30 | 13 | TGTGCCTGGGGGACAACGAACACCGGGGAGCTGTTTTTT | CAWGTTNTGELFF
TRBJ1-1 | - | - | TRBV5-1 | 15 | TGCGCCAGCAGCTTGGGGGCCACTCAGGGCACTGAAGCTTTCTTT | CASSLGATQGTEAFF
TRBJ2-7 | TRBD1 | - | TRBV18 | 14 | TGTGCCAGCTCACCCACCCAGGGGGCCTACGAGCAGTACTTC | CASSPTQGAYEQYF
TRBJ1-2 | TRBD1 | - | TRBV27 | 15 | TGTGCCAGCAGTCGTTCCGGGACAGGGACCTATGGCTACACCTTC | CASSRSGTGTYGYTF
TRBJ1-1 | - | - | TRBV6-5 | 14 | TGTGCCAGCAGGCCACAGGGTGGTGTCACTGAAGCTTTCTTT | CASRPQGGVTEAFF
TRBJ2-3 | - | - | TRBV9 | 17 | TGTGCCAGCAGCGTAGCTACTAGGACAGACTACACAGATACGCAGTATTTT | CASSVATRTDYTDTQYF
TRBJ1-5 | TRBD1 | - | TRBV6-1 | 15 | TGTGCCAGCAGTGAATGGGGGACAGGGGGACAGCCCCAGCATTTT | CASSEWGTGGQPQHF
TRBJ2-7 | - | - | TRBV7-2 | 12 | TGTGCCAGCAGCTTAACGGCCTACGAGCAGTACTTC | CASSLTAYEQYF
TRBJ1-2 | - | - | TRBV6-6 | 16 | TGTGCCAGCAGTTACTCGATATCAGGTGTGGCCTATGGCTACACCTTC | CASSYSISGVAYGYTF
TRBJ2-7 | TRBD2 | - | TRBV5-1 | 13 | TGCGCCAGCAGCTTGGACGGACTAGCAGGGCAGTACTTC | CASSLDGLAGQYF
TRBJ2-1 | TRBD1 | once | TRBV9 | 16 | TGTGCCAGCAGCGCCCAGGGGGCGGGAAGCTACAATGAGCAGTTCTTC | CASSAQGAGSYNEQFF
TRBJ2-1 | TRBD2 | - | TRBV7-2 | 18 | TGTGCCAGCAGCTTAGTAGCGGGGGGTGTTCTCGACTACAATGAGCAGTTCTTC | CASSLVAGGVLDYNEQFF
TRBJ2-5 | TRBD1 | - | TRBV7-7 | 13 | TGTGCCAGCAGCCGGGGACAGCAAGAGACCCAGTACTTC | CASSRGQQETQYF
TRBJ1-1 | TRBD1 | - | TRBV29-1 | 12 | TGCAGCGTTGAGGGACAGGGGACTGAAGCTTTCTTT | CSVEGQGTEAFF
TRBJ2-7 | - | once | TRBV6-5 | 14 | TGTGCCAGCAGTCTCGAGAGGAGAGGGTACGAGCAGTACTTC | CASSLERRGYEQYF
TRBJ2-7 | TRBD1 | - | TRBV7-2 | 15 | TGTGCCAGCAGCTTAGTGGGGGACAGGGTCTACGAGCAGTACTTC | CASSLVGDRVYEQYF
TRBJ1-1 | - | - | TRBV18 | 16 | TGTGCCAGCTCACCAAAACAGGGCGTGGGAAGCACTGAAGCTTTCTTT | CASSPKQGVGSTEAFF
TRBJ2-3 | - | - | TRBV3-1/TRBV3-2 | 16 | TGTGCCAGCAGCCAGTACCTAGCGCGAATCACAGATACGCAGTATTTT | CASSQYLARITDTQYF
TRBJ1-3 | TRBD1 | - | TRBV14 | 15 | TGTGCCAGCAGCCAAGGGGACAGGCGAGGAAACACCATATATTTT | CASSQGDRRGNTIYF
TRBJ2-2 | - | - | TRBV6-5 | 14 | TGTGCCAGCAGTTACTTCCTGAACACCGGGGAGCTGTTTTTT | CASSYFLNTGELFF
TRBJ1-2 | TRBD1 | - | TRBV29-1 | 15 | TGCAGCGTTAGACCCCCGGGACAGGTCGCTTATGGCTACACCTTC | CSVRPPGQVAYGYTF
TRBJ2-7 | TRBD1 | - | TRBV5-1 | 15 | TGCGCCAGCAGCTTGGGGGCAGGGGGCATCTACGAGCAGTACTTC | CASSLGAGGIYEQYF
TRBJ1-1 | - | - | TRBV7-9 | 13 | TGTGCCAGCAGCCCGGACAACATGGTGGAAGCTTTCTTT | CASSPDNMVEAFF
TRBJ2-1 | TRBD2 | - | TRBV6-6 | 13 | TGTGCCAGCAGTTACGGGACTAGCGGTGAGCAGTTCTTC | CASSYGTSGEQFF
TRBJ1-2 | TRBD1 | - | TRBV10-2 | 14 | TGCGCCAGCAGTGAGTACAGGGGGCTTGGTGGCTACACCTTC | CASSEYRGLGGYTF
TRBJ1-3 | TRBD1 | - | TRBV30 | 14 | TGTGCCTGGAGTATGGACAGGGAAACTAACACCATATATTTT | CAWSMDRETNTIYF
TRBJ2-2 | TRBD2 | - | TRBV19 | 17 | TGTGCCAGTAGTATAGGGGGACTAGCGGGGAGTACCGGGGAGCTGTTTTTT | CASSIGGLAGSTGELFF
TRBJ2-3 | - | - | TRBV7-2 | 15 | TGTGCCAGCAGCTCGATAGGGGGGGCCGGAGATACGCAGTATTTT | CASSSIGGAGDTQYF
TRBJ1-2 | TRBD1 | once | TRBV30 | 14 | TGTGCCTGGATCCGGGACAGGGGAAACTATGGCTACACCTTC | CAWIRDRGNYGYTF
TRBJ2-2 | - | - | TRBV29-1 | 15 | TGCAGCGTTGGCGAGACTAGTCCGAACACCGGGGAGCTGTTTTTT | CSVGETSPNTGELFF